Here is one T cell receptor beta chain with its context. Produced via immunoSEQ multiplex PCR; TCRdb's table is partial and in-frame only. The table records under 140,000 clones, 92% of them present only once. The sample belongs to a study of T cell responses to AZD1222 COVID-19 vaccine. The ends lost 5 bases at V and 0 bases at J; junction bases unmatched: 1. The CDR3 totals 14 residues. Germline CDR1 is SNHLY and CDR2 is FYNNEI. The chain carries TRBV2 and TRBJ1-2; TRBD1 aligns across 9 bases. This TCR was sampled from an adult who received the AZD1222 COVID-19 vaccine. The sample was peripheral blood, taken 28 days after the second AZD1222 dose. The CDR3 DNA is TGTGCCAGCAGTAGGGACAGGGCTAACTATGGCTACACCTTC. Its protein is CASSRDRANYGYTF.